This T cell receptor (beta chain) was documented in a study of T cells in Graves' hyperthyroidism and ophthalmopathy. Amplified TCR beta CDR3 regions came from RNA transcripts. Using the HTBI primer set, a first-round RT-PCR was run on the TCR CDR3. TCRdb recomputed calls from the multiplex PCR reads with MiXCR, one row per CDR3 protein. The sample records approximately 400,000 distinct CDR3 sequences, approximately 15% being singletons. V was pared by 3 bases and J by 6 bases, with 18 bases between. Germline lookup yields CDR1 DFQATT and CDR2 SNEGSKA (reference sequence). The CDR3 consists of 14 residues. Cells are PBMCs isolated from more than 8.5 ml of fresh blood.

The source of this sequence is a woman in her twenties or thirties with Graves' ophthalmopathy. V gene TRBV20-1 combines with J gene TRBJ2-7, with a possible D match to TRBD2 (6 bases). The sample was blood. In DNA form, the CDR3 reads TGCAGTGCTAGGGCCGGCGGAGGCGGGGCCGAGCAGTACTTC. Translated, it gives CSARAGGGGAEQYF.